The rows below give T cell receptor beta chains drawn from one sample of a study of blood T cell repertoires in COVID-19. The assay was immunoSEQ multiplex PCR, and TCRdb's table has in-frame clones only and misses some. Here the sample spans around 200,000 clones, 75% to 90% being singletons. Material: peripheral blood. Every receptor here comes from a man younger than 40 with acute or convalescent COVID-19. Each CDR3 is given with its conserved first and last residue. A D gene is named only where the DNA matches it firmly. Only part of the rows carry a size: once, few, many, or a class if the clone is expanded.

clone size | J gene | D gene | V gene | CDR3 DNA | CDR3 protein
NA | TRBJ1-1 | NA | TRBV15 | TGTGCCACCAGGCAAGGGGTTGCCACTGAAGCTTTCTTT | CATRQGVATEAFF
NA | TRBJ2-5 | NA | TRBV29-1 | TGCAGCGTTGAAGATCTTTCTAGCAGGATGCTTAAAGAGACCCAGTACTTC | CSVEDLSSRMLKETQYF
NA | TRBJ1-4 | NA | TRBV6-5 | TGTGCCAGCAGGGCCACAGGAAATGAAAAACTGTTTTTT | CASRATGNEKLFF
once | TRBJ2-5 | TRBD2 | TRBV11-2 | TGTGCCAGCAGCTTAGTATCCAGCGGGGGGGCAGAGACCCAGTACTTC | CASSLVSSGGAETQYF
NA | TRBJ2-5 | TRBD2 | TRBV7-6 | TGTGCCAGCAGCTTAGAACCTAGCGGGAGGGCGAGGGGGACCCAGTACTTC | CASSLEPSGRARGTQYF
NA | TRBJ2-7 | TRBD1 | TRBV27 | TGTGCCAGCAGGGGGGGGACAGGGGTAGGGTACGAGCAGTACTTC | CASRGGTGVGYEQYF
NA | TRBJ1-2 | NA | TRBV10-3 | TGTGCCATCAGTGCAAGACAGGACGCTGGCTACACCTTC | CAISARQDAGYTF
NA | TRBJ2-6 | NA | TRBV29-1 | TGCAGCGTTGAAGATCGGGGGACTGGGGCCAACGTCCTGACTTTC | CSVEDRGTGANVLTF
once | TRBJ1-4 | NA | TRBV30 | TGTGCCTGGAGCCAGACGGGGTTCGAGGTTTTT | CAWSQTGFEVF
NA | TRBJ1-2 | NA | TRBV5-5 | TGTGCCAGCAGCGCCGACAGCTACTATGGCTACACCTTC | CASSADSYYGYTF
NA | TRBJ2-4 | NA | TRBV28 | TGTGCCAGCAGTTCGACAGTAAGAAAAAACATTCAGTACTTC | CASSSTVRKNIQYF
NA | TRBJ1-1 | NA | TRBV18 | TGTGCCAGCTCACCACCGGGGGCCAGGAACACTGAAGCTTTCTTT | CASSPPGARNTEAFF
NA | TRBJ1-6 | NA | TRBV12-3/TRBV12-4 | TGTGCCAGCAGCCTCAGGGGCATGACACCCCTCCACTTT | CASSLRGMTPLHF
few | TRBJ2-3 | TRBD2 | TRBV28 | TGTGCCAGCAGGTTGGCGGGGGGAGATACGCAGTATTTT | CASRLAGGDTQYF
NA | TRBJ2-1 | TRBD1 | TRBV27 | TGTGCCAGCAGTCTCTCCGGGACAGGGGGGATTGAGCAGTTCTTC | CASSLSGTGGIEQFF
NA | TRBJ2-3 | TRBD2 | TRBV7-3 | TGTGCCAGCAGCAGAACTAGCGGGGGCGGGACAGATACGCAGTATTTT | CASSRTSGGGTDTQYF